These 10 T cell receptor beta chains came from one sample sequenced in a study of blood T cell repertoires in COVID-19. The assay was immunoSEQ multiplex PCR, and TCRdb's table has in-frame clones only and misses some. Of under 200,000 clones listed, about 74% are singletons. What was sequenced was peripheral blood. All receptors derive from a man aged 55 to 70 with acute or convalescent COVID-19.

The CDR3 DNA sequence: TGTGCCAGCAGCCCCGGGACTAGCGGGGCCCATACGCAGTATTTT. This codes for CASSPGTSGAHTQYF. The rearrangement uses TRBV9 and TRBJ2-3, with TRBD2 matching over 13 bases. CDR1 and CDR2 from the germline V gene are SGDLS and YYNGEE. The J segment lost 7 bases and the V segment lost 4 bases, leaving 6 bases of the junction unmatched. This CDR3 is built from 15 residues.

For the CDR3, the DNA is TGTGCCAGCAGCGGGGGGACTCCCAGTGGCTACACCTTC. Residues: CASSGGTPSGYTF. This chain connects TRBV9 to TRBJ1-2, with D perhaps matching TRBD1 (5 bases). Germline lookup yields CDR1 SGDLS and CDR2 YYNGEE. V was pared by 3 bases and J by 7 bases, with 13 bases between. This CDR3 is 13 amino acids long.

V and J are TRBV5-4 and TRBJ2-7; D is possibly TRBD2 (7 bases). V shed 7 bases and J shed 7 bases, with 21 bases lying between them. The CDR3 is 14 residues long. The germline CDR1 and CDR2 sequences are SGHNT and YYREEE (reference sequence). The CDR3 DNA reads TGTGCCAGCCGGATGTGGGGGGGGCCTGGTGAGCAGTACTTC. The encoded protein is CASRMWGGPGEQYF.

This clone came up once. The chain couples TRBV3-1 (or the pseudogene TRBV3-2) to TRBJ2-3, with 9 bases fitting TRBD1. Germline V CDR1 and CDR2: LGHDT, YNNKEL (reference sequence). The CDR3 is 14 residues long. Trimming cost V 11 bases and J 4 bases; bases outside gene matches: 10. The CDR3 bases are TGTGCCTCTAGAGGGGACAGGGCCCCAGATACGCAGTATTTT. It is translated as CASRGDRAPDTQYF.

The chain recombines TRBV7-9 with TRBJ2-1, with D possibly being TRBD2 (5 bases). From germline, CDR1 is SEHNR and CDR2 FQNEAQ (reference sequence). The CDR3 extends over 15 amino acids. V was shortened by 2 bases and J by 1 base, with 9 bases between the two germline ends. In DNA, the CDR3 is TGTGCCAGCAGCTTAACCGGGATTTCCTACAATGAGCAGTTCTTC. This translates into CASSLTGISYNEQFF.

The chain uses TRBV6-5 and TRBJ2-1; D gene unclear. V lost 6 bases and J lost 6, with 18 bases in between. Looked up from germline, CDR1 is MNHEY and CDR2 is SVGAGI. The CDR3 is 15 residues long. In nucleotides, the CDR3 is TGTGCCAGCAGCGATGATAGTCGAACCGGCAATGAGCAGTTCTTC. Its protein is CASSDDSRTGNEQFF.

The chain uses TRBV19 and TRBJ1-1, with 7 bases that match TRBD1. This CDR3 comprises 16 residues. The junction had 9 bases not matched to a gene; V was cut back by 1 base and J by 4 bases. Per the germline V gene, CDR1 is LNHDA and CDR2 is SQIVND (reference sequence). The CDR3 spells CASSIVLGGGRTEAFF. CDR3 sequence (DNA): TGTGCCAGTAGTATAGTGCTTGGAGGGGGCCGCACTGAAGCTTTCTTT.

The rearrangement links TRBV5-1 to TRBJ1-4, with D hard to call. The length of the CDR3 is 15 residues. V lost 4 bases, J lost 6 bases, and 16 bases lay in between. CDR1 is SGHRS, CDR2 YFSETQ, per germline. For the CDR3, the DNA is TGCGCCAGCAGCGCTGGAGGGAGGTCCGATGAAAAACTGTTTTTT. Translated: CASSAGGRSDEKLFF.

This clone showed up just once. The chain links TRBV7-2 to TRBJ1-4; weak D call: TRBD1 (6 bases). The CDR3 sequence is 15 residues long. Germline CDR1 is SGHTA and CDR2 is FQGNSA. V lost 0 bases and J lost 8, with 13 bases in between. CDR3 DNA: TGTGCCAGCAGCTTAGCCGGGGGGGCAGGAGAAAAACTGTTTTTT. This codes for CASSLAGGAGEKLFF.

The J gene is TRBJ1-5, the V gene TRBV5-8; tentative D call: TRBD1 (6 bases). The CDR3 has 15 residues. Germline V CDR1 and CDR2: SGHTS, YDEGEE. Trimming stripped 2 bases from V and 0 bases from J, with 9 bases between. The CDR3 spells CASSLQGYSNQPQHF. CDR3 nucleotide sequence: TGTGCCAGCAGCTTACAGGGTTATAGCAATCAGCCCCAGCATTTT.